Listed below are T cell receptor beta chains from one sample, sequenced in a study of blood T cells in healthy people across ages. MiXCR was run by TCRdb on the 5' RACE reads, yielding one entry per CDR3 protein. The sample yields some 1.5 million distinct CDR3 sequences, about 45% seen once. The sample consisted of blood. Receptor source: a woman aged 18-29 years in good health. CDR3s leave out the opening cysteine and the closing phenylalanine or tryptophan. Each record gives: CDR3 protein, clone size, D gene, CDR3 length, V gene. A D gene is named only where the DNA matches it firmly. Some rows mark clone size as missing; the rest say once, few, many or name a class of expanded clone.

ATSDARGSYEQY	.	.	12	TRBV24-1
ASSLQGIREKLF	.	.	12	TRBV28
ASSPGGGTDAQY	.	.	12	TRBV12-3/TRBV12-4
ASSQDRHIAYEQY	.	.	13	TRBV4-3
ASSAPGTSDGNEQF	few	TRBD2	14	TRBV7-9
ASRALAGETQY	.	TRBD2	11	TRBV6-1
ASSRTVDYNSPLH	.	.	13	TRBV5-1
AISGWPAEGYGYT	few	.	13	TRBV10-3
ASSLSPPVYNEQF	.	.	13	TRBV7-9
ATSDGEQDYNEQF	.	.	13	TRBV24-1
ASAGGFDEKLF	.	.	11	TRBV9
ASRHILRGVPLHEQF	.	TRBD2	15	TRBV4-1
SADLPGGNIQY	.	TRBD2	11	TRBV20-1
ATSERTGGLETQY	.	TRBD1	13	TRBV24-1
ASRWGVPEAF	.	.	10	TRBV6-6
ASRIQGRYGSPLH	.	.	13	TRBV27
ASSDRPLRETQY	few	.	12	TRBV7-8
ASSLPGHSYEQY	.	.	12	TRBV28
ASSYAGTGGSTGTQY	.	TRBD1	15	TRBV7-3
ASSLGSISTDTQY	few	.	13	TRBV3-1
ASSLAGLPNQPQH	few	.	13	TRBV7-2
ASSLPGTVEEQY	few	TRBD1	12	TRBV5-1
SGLINTGELF	.	.	10	TRBV29-1
ASSPVRGPNTGELF	many	.	14	TRBV11-3
ASSYSTVTGSPLH	once	.	13	TRBV6-5
ATSRAGGNTEAF	few	.	12	TRBV15
ASSWDPLNEQF	.	.	11	TRBV6-5
AIRTGGMADTQY	.	TRBD1	12	TRBV10-3
ASSPRDLLDGTEAF	.	.	14	TRBV12-3/TRBV12-4
SAGLADYNEQY	.	TRBD2	11	TRBV20-1
SVPSGRPYNEQF	.	TRBD2	12	TRBV29-1
ASSLAAGAIDGYT	few	.	13	TRBV7-9
AGRQSFDSGNTIY	.	.	13	TRBV6-1
ASTHDALGDYGYT	.	.	13	TRBV7-9
AILRRGTSTYEQY	.	.	13	TRBV10-3
ASSPGGVHEQY	.	TRBD2	11	TRBV25-1
ASSQGRATYNEQF	few	.	13	TRBV4-3
ASSIDRTRQRY	few	.	11	TRBV19
ASSEDFSYNEQF	few	.	12	TRBV5-1
ASSPTGTRAF	few	.	10	TRBV4-1
ASSIRGADYGYT	many	.	12	TRBV19
ASSSRTGVFYSTDTQY	few	TRBD1	16	TRBV7-2
ASSLMAGATNTGELF	.	.	15	TRBV7-2
ASSARTSAGELF	.	TRBD2	12	TRBV9
ASSAPAESGASSYNEQF	.	TRBD2	17	TRBV9
ASNLQGNTEAF	few	.	11	TRBV2
ASSLQGNIQY	few	.	10	TRBV9
SAGDPLAGWNEQY	.	TRBD2	13	TRBV20-1
ASSSTGAEQY	few	TRBD1	10	TRBV7-2
ASSLGAGFNTEAF	few	.	13	TRBV7-8
ASRELGLVYNEQF	.	.	13	TRBV12-3/TRBV12-4
ASSLLSGWSADTQY	many	.	14	TRBV7-2
ASINSGRRLQF	.	.	11	TRBV5-6
SGRTTGASDIQY	.	TRBD1	12	TRBV29-1